One sample yielded the 10 T cell receptor beta chains listed below, sequenced in a study of response to subunit inactivated influenza vaccine. Each CDR3 protein gets one entry after TCRdb re-called the RT-PCR reads with MiXCR. The sample has roughly 700,000 distinct CDR3 sequences; approximately 13% are singletons. The starting material was PBMCs from blood, obtained roughly 2 weeks before vaccination. The receptors come from a man aged 50 to 60 who received an inactivated influenza vaccine.

This rearrangement joins TRBV15 to TRBJ2-5; 11 bases agree with TRBD2. V gave up 5 bases and J gave up 0 bases; unmatched junction bases: 11. The CDR3 length is 18 residues. Germline CDR1 and CDR2: LNHNV and YYDKDF (reference sequence). CDR3 sequence reads: CATSGLLRLAGHQETQYF. CDR3 in DNA: TGTGCCACCAGCGGACTATTGAGACTAGCGGGGCACCAAGAGACCCAGTACTTC. Combining the CDR3 with reference TRBV15 and TRBJ2-5 gives the whole variable domain DAMVIQNPRYQVTQFGKPVTLSCSQTLNHNVMYWYQQKSSQAPKLLFHYYDKDFNNEADTPDNFQSRRPNTSFCFLDIRSPGLGDTAMYLCATSGLLRLAGHQETQYFGPGTRLLVL.

This clonotype was recorded a few times. The chain recombines TRBV12-3 or TRBV12-4 with TRBJ1-2; 7 bases match TRBD1. This CDR3 has 13 residues. V gave up 2 bases and J gave up 8 bases; unmatched junction bases: 5. Here the CDR3 DNA reads TGTGCCAGCAGTTTATTAAAGGGGGCAGGCTACACCTTC. Its protein product is CASSLLKGAGYTF.

The chain carries TRBV3-1 and TRBJ2-2, with D perhaps matching TRBD2 (6 bases). With 5 bases removed from V and 7 bases from J, the gap between germline ends came to 17 bases. The CDR3 length is 15 residues. CDR1 LGHDT and CDR2 YNNKEL come from the germline V gene (reference sequence). This chain's CDR3 is CASSTGDGLLGELFF. In nucleotides, the CDR3 is TGTGCCAGCAGCACGGGAGACGGGCTCCTCGGGGAGCTGTTTTTT.

This clonotype was picked up a small number of times. The chain links TRBV5-1 to TRBJ2-7; 9 positions match TRBD1. Germline V gene data show CDR1 as SGHRS and CDR2 as YFSETQ. V gave up 4 bases and J gave up 3 bases; unmatched junction bases: 8. This CDR3 is 15 amino acids long. DNA of the CDR3: TGCGCCAGCAGCATTGTACCGGGACAGGGCTACGAGCAGTACTTC. Its protein product is CASSIVPGQGYEQYF.

The chain uses TRBV12-3 or TRBV12-4 and TRBJ2-1, with D perhaps TRBD2 (6 bases). The V gene lost 5 bases and the J gene lost 0 bases, with 14 bases spanning the gap. The CDR3 has 16 amino acids. DNA for the CDR3: TGTGCCAGCAGTCTCCCGGGACTGAGCTCCTACAATGAGCAGTTCTTC. Translation gives CASSLPGLSSYNEQFF.

This clonotype occurred a few times. The genes are TRBV5-1 and TRBJ2-3; 11 bases align to TRBD2. Germline V lookup: CDR1 SGHRS, CDR2 YFSETQ. V was pared by 0 bases and J by 4 bases, with 7 bases of the junction left unmatched. The CDR3 has 17 residues. CDR3 amino acids: CASSLAYYSGRADTQYF. CDR3 DNA: TGCGCCAGCAGCTTGGCCTATTATAGCGGGAGGGCAGATACGCAGTATTTT.

This clonotype has a single count. The junction departs from germline at one end; a sequencing error may be responsible. In nucleotides, the CDR3 is TGTGCCATCAGCGCAACTTACAGGGCCAGCTACACCTTC. It is translated as CAISATYRASYTF. V usage is TRBV5-6 and J usage is TRBJ1-2, with D possibly being TRBD1 (6 bases). The CDR3 is 13 residues long. The V gene's germline CDR1 is SGHDT and CDR2 YYEEEE.

The rearrangement uses TRBV19 and TRBJ2-7, with 8 nucleotides matching TRBD1. With 7 bases clipped from V and 7 bases from J, the junction kept 12 bases outside the gene matches. The CDR3 loop spans 14 amino acids. CDR1 is LNHDA and CDR2 is SQIVND in the germline V gene (reference sequence). For the CDR3, the DNA is TGTGCCAGTAAGATGGGGACAGGTCGTCAGGAGCAGTACTTC. It yields the protein CASKMGTGRQEQYF.

This clonotype was counted many times. J is TRBJ1-1 and V is TRBV15; D unresolved. The CDR3 is 14 amino acids. The germline CDR1 and CDR2 sequences are LNHNV and YYDKDF (reference sequence). Trimming pared 8 bases from V and 0 bases from J, leaving 13 bases between. The CDR3 sequence: CATSRDYMNTEAFF. The CDR3 bases are TGTGCCACCTCCAGAGATTACATGAACACTGAAGCTTTCTTT.

At least ten counts were recorded for this clonotype. This rearrangement joins TRBV7-2 to TRBJ1-5; D is possibly TRBD1 (5 bases). Germline lookup yields CDR1 SGHTA and CDR2 FQGNSA. The CDR3 is 15 residues long. The V and J ends lost 5 bases and 3 bases respectively, with 14 bases between them. In DNA, the CDR3 is TGTGCCAGCAGCCGAGGACATCACAACAATCAGCCCCAGCATTTT. This gives the protein CASSRGHHNNQPQHF.